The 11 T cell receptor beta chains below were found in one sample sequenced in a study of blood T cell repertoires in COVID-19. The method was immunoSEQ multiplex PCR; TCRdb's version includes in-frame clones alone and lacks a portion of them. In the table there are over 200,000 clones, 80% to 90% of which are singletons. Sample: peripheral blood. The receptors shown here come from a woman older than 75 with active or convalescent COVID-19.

DNA of the CDR3: TGTGCCAGCAGCTTGACGGGCTACAATGAGCAGTTCTTC. Its protein product is CASSLTGYNEQFF. This chain uses TRBV7-9 with TRBJ2-1; D unclear. V was shortened by 3 bases and J by 3 bases, with 6 bases between the two germline ends. This CDR3 spans 13 amino acids. Germline values: CDR1 SEHNR, CDR2 FQNEAQ (reference sequence).

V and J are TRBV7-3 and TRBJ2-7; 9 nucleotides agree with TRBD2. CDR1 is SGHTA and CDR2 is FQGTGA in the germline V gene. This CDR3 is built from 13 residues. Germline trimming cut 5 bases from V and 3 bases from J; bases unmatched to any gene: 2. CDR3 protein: CASSPSGVYEQYF. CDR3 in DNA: TGTGCCAGCAGCCCTAGCGGGGTCTACGAGCAGTACTTC.

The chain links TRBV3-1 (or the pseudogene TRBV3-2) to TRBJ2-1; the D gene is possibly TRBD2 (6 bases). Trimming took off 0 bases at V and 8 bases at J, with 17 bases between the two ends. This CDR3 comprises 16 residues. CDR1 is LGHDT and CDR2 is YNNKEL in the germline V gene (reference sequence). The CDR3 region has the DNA TGTGCCAGCAGCCAAGAGTGGAGGAGCGGGTTGGATGAGCAGTTCTTC. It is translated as CASSQEWRSGLDEQFF.

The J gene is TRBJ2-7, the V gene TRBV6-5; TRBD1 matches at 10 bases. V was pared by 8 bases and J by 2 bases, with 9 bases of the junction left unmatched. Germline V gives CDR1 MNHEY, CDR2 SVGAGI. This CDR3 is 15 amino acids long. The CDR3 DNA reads TGTGCCAGCCGACAACCGGGACAGGGGACCTACGAGCAGTACTTC. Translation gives CASRQPGQGTYEQYF.

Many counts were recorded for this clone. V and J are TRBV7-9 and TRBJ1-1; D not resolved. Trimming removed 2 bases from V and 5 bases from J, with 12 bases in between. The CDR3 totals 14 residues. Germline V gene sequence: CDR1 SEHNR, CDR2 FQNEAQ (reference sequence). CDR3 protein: CASSLYEGMTEAFF. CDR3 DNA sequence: TGTGCCAGCAGCTTATATGAGGGTATGACTGAAGCTTTCTTT.

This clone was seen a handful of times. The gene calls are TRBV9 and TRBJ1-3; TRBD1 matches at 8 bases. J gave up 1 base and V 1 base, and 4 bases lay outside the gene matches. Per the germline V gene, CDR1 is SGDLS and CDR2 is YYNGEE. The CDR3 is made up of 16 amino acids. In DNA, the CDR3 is TGTGCCAGCAGCGTATCAGGACAGGGATCTGGAAACACCATATATTTT. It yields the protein CASSVSGQGSGNTIYF.

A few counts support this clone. The CDR3 reads CASSLSPENANTGELFF. The CDR3 DNA is TGTGCCAGCAGTTTATCGCCTGAGAACGCGAACACCGGGGAGCTGTTTTTT. The V call is TRBV27, the J call TRBJ2-2; D not resolved. Per germline, CDR1 MNHEY and CDR2 SMNVEV (reference sequence). V was shortened by 0 bases and J by 0 bases, with 11 bases between the two germline ends. The CDR3 loop spans 17 amino acids.

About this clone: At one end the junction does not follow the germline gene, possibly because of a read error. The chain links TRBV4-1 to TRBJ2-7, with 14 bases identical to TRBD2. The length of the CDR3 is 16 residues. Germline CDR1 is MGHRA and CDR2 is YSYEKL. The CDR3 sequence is CARSRLAGGPSYEQYF. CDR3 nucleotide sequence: TGCGCCCGCAGCCGACTAGCGGGAGGGCCCTCCTACGAGCAGTACTTC.

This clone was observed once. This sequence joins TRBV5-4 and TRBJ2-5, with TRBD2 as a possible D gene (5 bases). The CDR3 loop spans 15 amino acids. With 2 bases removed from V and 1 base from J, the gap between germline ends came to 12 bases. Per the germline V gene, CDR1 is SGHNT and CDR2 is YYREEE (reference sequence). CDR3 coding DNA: TGTGCCAGCAGCTTAATGGACTTTTCCCAAGAGACCCAGTACTTC. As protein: CASSLMDFSQETQYF. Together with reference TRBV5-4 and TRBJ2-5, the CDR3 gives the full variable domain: ETGVTQSPTHLIKTRGQQVTLRCSSQSGHNTVSWYQQALGQGPQFIFQYYREEENGRGNFPPRFSGLQFPNYSSELNVNALELDDSALYLCASSLMDFSQETQYFGPGTRLLVL.

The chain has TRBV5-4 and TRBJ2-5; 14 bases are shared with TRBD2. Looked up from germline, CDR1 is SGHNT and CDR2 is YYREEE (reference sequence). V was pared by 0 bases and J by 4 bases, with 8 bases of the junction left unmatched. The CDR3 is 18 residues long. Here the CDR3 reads CASSLGLAGGAIGETQYF. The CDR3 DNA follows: TGTGCCAGCAGCTTGGGACTAGCGGGAGGGGCTATTGGAGAGACCCAGTACTTC.

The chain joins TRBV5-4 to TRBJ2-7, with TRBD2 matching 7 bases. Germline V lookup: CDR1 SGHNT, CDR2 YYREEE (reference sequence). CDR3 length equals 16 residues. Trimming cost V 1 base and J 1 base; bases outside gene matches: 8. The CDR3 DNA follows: TGTGCCAGCAGCTTGTCGGGCGGGAGTAGGTCCTACGAGCAGTACTTC. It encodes CASSLSGGSRSYEQYF.